This TCR beta chain appears in the sequencing data of a study of long-term antiretroviral therapy in people with HIV. Overall study findings and caveats: Those clones which expanded before ART made up the dominant part of the repertoire at all time points. ART-treated samples gained diversity yet remained below transplant donor controls.

This was the immunoSEQ v3.0 assay at survey level. TCRdb's copy holds only in-frame clones and misses some; the assay was immunoSEQ multiplex PCR. Of 25,000 to 30,000 clones in the sample, about 95% were seen once. On this clone itself: Its antigen is still unknown.

The receptor was isolated from a young man with HIV. Sequenced material: unsorted PBMCs, taken 5.3 years after starting antiretroviral therapy.

The DNA of the CDR3 is TGTGCCAGCAGCCTGCCTGGGTGGGTTAACACCGGGGAGCTGTTTTTT. The encoded protein is CASSLPGWVNTGELFF. J is TRBJ2-2 and V is TRBV9, with no clear D. Germline assignment: CDR1 SGDLS and CDR2 YYNGEE. V dropped 4 bases and J dropped 2 bases, with 15 bases sitting between them. The CDR3 extends over 16 amino acids.